This section outlines one T cell receptor (beta chain) sequence together with its context. Combining iRepertoire HTBI primers with Arm-PCR of CDR3 regions, the authors built TCR beta libraries. MiXCR, applied by TCRdb to the multiplex PCR reads, yields one record per CDR3 protein. The sample yields under 300,000 distinct CDR3 sequences, about 20% seen once. This entry is derived from a study of regulatory T cells in long-lasting Graves disease. Time point indicated: newly diagnosed GD, antithyroid drugs for less than 3 months. Construction of the TCR library relied on RNA isolated from PBMCs. The ends lost 9 bases at V and 7 bases at J; junction bases unmatched: 12. The germline CDR1 and CDR2 sequences are SGHNT and YYREEE (reference sequence). The CDR3 runs 14 residues. These sequences were also reported in another study, on T cells in Graves' hyperthyroidism and ophthalmopathy. As that study records: The TCR CDR3 was amplified in a first-round RT-PCR using the HTBI primer set.

The chain links TRBV5-4 to TRBJ2-2, with 7 positions matching TRBD2. Source: peripheral blood mononuclear cells (PBMCs), taken at new diagnosis, from a patient treated with antithyroid drugs. This sequence was found in a woman aged 25-40 years with Graves disease. The CDR3 region is CATGTTWGSGELFF. CDR3 nucleotide sequence: TGTGCCACCGGGACTACCTGGGGTAGCGGGGAGCTGTTTTTT.